The 25 T cell receptor beta chains reported below all come from one sample, sequenced in a study of cytomegalovirus exposure and HLA in healthy donors (dated by TCRdb to between 2016 and 2019). Library generation was performed with the immunoSEQ multiplex PCR assay. For the multiplex PCR, a mixture combining 60 forward primers for TCR Vbeta segments and 13 reverse primers for TCR Jbeta segments was used. TCRdb retrieved this table from immuneACCESS and kept in-frame rearrangements only. Not all clones are present; in checked studies, unresolved V genes account for under half, and no reason is known for the remainder. Recorded for this sample are roughly 100,000 clones; 79% of them occurred a single time. The ten most abundant clones make up roughly 4% of the sample. The sequencing sample was made of PBMCs. The source is a man between 45 and 60 years old in good health and CMV-seropositive.

The rearrangement uses TRBV19 and TRBJ2-1; TRBD1 might be the D (6 bases). This CDR3 comprises 13 residues. Looked up from germline, CDR1 is LNHDA and CDR2 is SQIVND (reference sequence). V shed 6 bases and J shed 5 bases, with 11 bases lying between them. CDR3: CASRFQGNNEQFF. For the CDR3, the DNA is TGTGCCAGTAGGTTTCAGGGGAACAATGAGCAGTTCTTC.

V gene TRBV7-8 combines with J gene TRBJ2-3; 10 positions agree with TRBD2. The V segment lost 5 bases and the J segment 4 bases; nucleotides outside the gene matches: 9. This CDR3 is 16 amino acids long. CDR1 is SGHVS and CDR2 is FQNEAQ in the germline V gene. This chain's CDR3 is CASSQSTAGGADTQYF. The DNA of the CDR3 is TGTGCCAGCAGCCAGAGTACAGCGGGAGGGGCAGATACGCAGTATTTT.

The J gene is TRBJ1-1, the V gene TRBV6-5; a possible D gene is TRBD1 (5 bases). CDR3 length: 14 amino acids. V was clipped by 4 bases and J by 3 bases, with 12 bases between them. Per the germline V gene, CDR1 is MNHEY and CDR2 is SVGAGI. CDR3 DNA: TGTGCCAGCAGTTCAGGAGGGGTTCACACTGAAGCTTTCTTT. Protein sequence: CASSSGGVHTEAFF.

This chain joins TRBV7-9 and TRBJ2-2; TRBD2 agrees at 10 bases. After removal of 4 bases from V and 4 bases from J, the junction contained 6 bases not matched to a gene. The CDR3 totals 16 residues. The germline gives CDR1 SEHNR, CDR2 FQNEAQ (reference sequence). CDR3 loop: CASSSPGLATTGELFF. The CDR3 DNA sequence: TGTGCCAGCAGCTCCCCGGGACTAGCGACCACCGGGGAGCTGTTTTTT.

This chain connects TRBV19 to TRBJ1-5, with TRBD1 as a possible D gene (5 bases). The CDR3 has 14 residues. V dropped 3 bases and J dropped 7 bases, with 13 bases sitting between them. The germline V gene has CDR1 LNHDA and CDR2 SQIVND (reference sequence). The CDR3 region is CASSIFGGEQPQHF. CDR3 in DNA: TGTGCCAGTAGTATTTTCGGGGGTGAGCAGCCCCAGCATTTT.

This clone was detected once. V is TRBV5-1 and J is TRBJ2-3; 7 bases fit TRBD1. CDR3 length: 16 residues. The V segment lost 0 bases and the J segment 7 bases; nucleotides outside the gene matches: 11. CDR1 and CDR2 (germline): SGHRS, YFSETQ. Here the CDR3 DNA reads TGCGCCAGCAGCTTGGAGGGACAGCTTCAGGGGCATACGCAGTATTTT. This codes for CASSLEGQLQGHTQYF.

The chain combines TRBV2 with TRBJ1-1; possibly TRBD1 for D (6 bases). This CDR3 is 17 amino acids long. Looked up from germline, CDR1 is SNHLY and CDR2 is FYNNEI. The V and J ends lost 8 bases and 3 bases respectively, with 25 bases between them. CDR3 residues: CASGAVGGAGWDTEAFF. The CDR3 DNA is TGTGCCAGCGGTGCGGTGGGGGGGGCGGGGTGGGACACTGAAGCTTTCTTT.

The gene calls are TRBV9 and TRBJ2-7, with TRBD2 as a possible D gene (6 bases). The germline CDR1 and CDR2 sequences are SGDLS and YYNGEE. V lost 3 bases to trimming and J lost 5 bases, with 18 bases between them. The CDR3 extends over 15 amino acids. This CDR3 is CASSAHLAARDEQYF. The CDR3 DNA reads as TGTGCCAGCAGCGCTCACTTAGCGGCCAGGGACGAGCAGTACTTC. The variable domain in full, with the rest retrieved from reference TRBV9 and TRBJ2-7, is DSGVTQTPKHLITATGQRVTLRCSPRSGDLSVYWYQQSLDQGLQFLIQYYNGEERAKGNILERFSAQQFPDLHSELNLSSLELGDSALYFCASSAHLAARDEQYFGPGTRLTVT.

J is TRBJ2-3 and V is TRBV4-2; 7 nucleotides match TRBD2. CDR1 and CDR2 (germline): LGHNA, YNFKEQ. The CDR3 is 15 amino acids. Trimming removed 2 bases from V and 5 bases from J; junction bases left unmatched: 7. The CDR3 spells CASSQRAGEGDTQYF. CDR3 sequence (DNA): TGTGCCAGCAGCCAACGGGCGGGAGAAGGAGATACGCAGTATTTT.

The genes are TRBV4-2 and TRBJ2-5; D might be TRBD1 (6 bases). The CDR3 consists of 16 residues. Trimming cost V 0 bases and J 5 bases, with 16 bases left between them. CDR1 is LGHNA, CDR2 YNFKEQ, per germline. The DNA for the CDR3 is TGTGCCAGCAGCCAAGAATCACAGGGAAGTGGTGAGACCCAGTACTTC. It translates to CASSQESQGSGETQYF.

The chain combines TRBV14 with TRBJ2-2; possible D gene TRBD2, 6 bases. CDR1 and CDR2 (germline): SGHDN, FVKESK. V was clipped by 2 bases and J by 3 bases, with 10 bases between them. This CDR3 has 15 amino acids. CDR3 in DNA: TGTGCCAGCAGCCAACGTAGCGGAGACACCGGGGAGCTGTTTTTT. Protein sequence: CASSQRSGDTGELFF.

V is TRBV27 and J is TRBJ1-5; 11 nucleotides line up with TRBD1. Germline values: CDR1 MNHEY, CDR2 SMNVEV (reference sequence). The CDR3 sequence is 16 residues long. V lost 5 bases to trimming and J lost 6 bases; unmatched junction nucleotides: 9. The CDR3 reads CASSKDRGPGVQPQHF. CDR3 sequence (DNA): TGTGCCAGCAGTAAGGACAGGGGGCCTGGGGTTCAGCCCCAGCATTTT.

The gene calls are TRBV28 and TRBJ2-7; 7 nucleotides line up with TRBD1. CDR1 is MDHEN, CDR2 SYDVKM, per germline. The CDR3 contains 15 residues. The ends lost 4 bases at V and 1 base at J; junction bases unmatched: 7. The CDR3 protein is CASSSRDRASYEQYF. As DNA, the CDR3 is TGTGCCAGCAGTTCTCGAGACAGGGCATCCTACGAGCAGTACTTC. Filled out from reference TRBV28 and TRBJ2-7, the complete variable domain reads DVKVTQSSRYLVKRTGEKVFLECVQDMDHENMFWYRQDPGLGLRLIYFSYDVKMKEKGDIPEGYSVSREKKERFSLILESASTNQTSMYLCASSSRDRASYEQYFGPGTRLTVT.

This clone was picked up a small number of times. The CDR3, as DNA: TGTGCCAGCAGCTTAGTTGGCAGATATAGCACAGATACGCAGTATTTT. It is translated as CASSLVGRYSTDTQYF. The chain links TRBV11-2 to TRBJ2-3; D is undetermined. This CDR3 contains 16 residues. Germline V gene data show CDR1 as SGHAT and CDR2 as FQNNGV. V lost 1 base to trimming and J lost 0 bases, with 11 bases between them.

This chain uses TRBV5-3 with TRBJ2-7; 8 nucleotides line up with TRBD2. TRBV5-3 is recorded as an ORF, its role being uncertain. The CDR3 totals 14 residues. V lost 2 bases, J lost 4 bases, and 5 bases stayed unmatched. CDR3: CARSFQSGSYEQYF. Here the CDR3 DNA reads TGTGCCAGAAGCTTTCAGAGCGGGAGTTACGAGCAGTACTTC.

The J gene is TRBJ1-5, the V gene TRBV6-1; D uncertain. This CDR3 region has 15 residues. The germline V and J ends were trimmed by 1 base and 4 bases, with 11 bases remaining between them. The germline V gene has CDR1 MNHNS and CDR2 SASEGT. The CDR3 DNA sequence: TGTGCCAGCAGTGAAGTAAGTAGTCGGAATCAGCCCCAGCATTTT. Translating gives CASSEVSSRNQPQHF.

The chain couples TRBV27 to TRBJ2-7, with 9 bases identical to TRBD2. Looked up from germline, CDR1 is MNHEY and CDR2 is SMNVEV (reference sequence). V dropped 3 bases and J dropped 5; count of bases not matched to a gene: 11. The CDR3 spans 16 residues. CDR3 in amino acids: CASSFHFAGGPNEQYF. CDR3 bases: TGTGCCAGCAGTTTCCATTTTGCGGGAGGGCCAAACGAGCAGTACTTC.

The genes are TRBV6-1 and TRBJ1-3; TRBD1 agrees at 11 bases. Trimming at V came to 6 bases and at J to 4 bases, leaving 2 bases not matched to a gene. In germline, CDR1 is MNHNS, CDR2 SASEGT. CDR3 length equals 14 residues. CDR3 sequence (DNA): TGTGCCAGCAGGGACAGGGGGCTAGGAAACACCATATATTTT. Amino acids: CASRDRGLGNTIYF.

This clone was counted a few times. The chain joins TRBV7-9 to TRBJ1-2, with 8 bases matching TRBD1. J lost 3 bases, V lost 0 bases, and 6 bases had no gene match. CDR3 length: 16 residues. Germline CDR1 reads SEHNR; CDR2 reads FQNEAQ (reference sequence). CDR3 protein: CASSLALSGGDYGYTF. The CDR3 bases are TGTGCCAGCAGCTTAGCGTTGTCAGGGGGCGACTATGGCTACACCTTC.

The chain recombines TRBV5-1 with TRBJ2-5; TRBD1 is a possible D gene (5 bases). The end of the DNA is better explained by TRBJ2-7, so the J call may be wrong. The CDR3 totals 15 residues. Germline V lookup: CDR1 SGHRS, CDR2 YFSETQ. The CDR3 loop is CASSLGHGRVDEQYF. The DNA for the CDR3 is TGCGCCAGCAGCCTAGGACACGGTCGCGTGGACGAGCAGTACTTC.

The chain is built from TRBV7-3 and TRBJ2-5, with 11 bases matching TRBD1. Germline CDR1 SGHTA, CDR2 FQGTGA. This CDR3 is built from 14 residues. The junction had 6 bases not matched to a gene; V was cut back by 5 bases and J by 7 bases. CDR3 protein: CASSESGTGGTQYF. In DNA, the CDR3 is TGTGCCAGCAGCGAAAGTGGGACAGGGGGGACCCAGTACTTC.

The chain uses TRBV7-2 and TRBJ1-1, with 8 bases matching TRBD1. Unmatched junction bases numbered 11, after V lost 6 bases and J lost 8 bases. CDR1 SGHTA and CDR2 FQGNSA come from the germline V gene. This CDR3 has 14 amino acids. Written as DNA, the CDR3 is TGTGCCAGCAGTTCCCTACAGGGGGGGGCGGAAGCTTTCTTT. Encoded protein: CASSSLQGGAEAFF.

V usage is TRBV5-6 and J usage is TRBJ2-2, with 7 bases aligning to TRBD1. CDR3 size: 13 residues. Germline V gene data show CDR1 as SGHDT and CDR2 as YYEEEE. The V and J ends lost 9 bases and 2 bases, in that order; junction bases with no gene match: 4. The CDR3 reads CATRTGNTGELFF. The CDR3 nucleotides are TGTGCCACCAGGACAGGAAACACCGGGGAGCTGTTTTTT.

Worth noting for this clone: The same CDR3 can be traced to other DNA sequences in this sample. The rearrangement joins TRBV7-8 to TRBJ1-2; D remains ambiguous. Germline V gives CDR1 SGHVS, CDR2 FQNEAQ. The CDR3 runs 14 residues. V was shortened by 1 base and J by 2 bases, with 8 bases between the two germline ends. The CDR3 region is CASSLGTGNYGYTF. CDR3 nucleotides: TGTGCCAGCAGCTTAGGGACGGGAAACTATGGCTACACCTTC. Full variable domain (rest looked up from reference TRBV7-8 and TRBJ1-2): GAGVSQSPRYKVAKRGQDVALRCDPISGHVSLFWYQQALGQGPEFLTYFQNEAQLDKSGLPSDRFFAERPEGSVSTLKIQRTQQEDSAVYLCASSLGTGNYGYTFGSGTRLTVV.

In its sample, this clone was seen once. This chain connects TRBV6-5 to TRBJ2-1; 7 bases agree with TRBD2. The germline V gene encodes CDR1 MNHEY and CDR2 SVGAGI. This CDR3 has 14 amino acids. V was clipped by 2 bases and J by 5 bases; unmatched bases: 3. CDR3 DNA sequence: TGTGCCAGCAGTTACGGGGGGACTAACAATGAGCAGTTCTTC. Translating it yields CASSYGGTNNEQFF.